This T cell receptor (beta chain) was profiled in a study of regulatory T cells in long-lasting Graves disease (dated by TCRdb to the early 2020s). For the wider study: Persistent Graves' disease meant more than 5 years of antithyroid drug treatment with TSH receptor autoantibodies that stayed positive. Persistent Graves' disease patients were compared with newly diagnosed Graves' disease patients by peripheral blood TCR sequencing and RNA sequencing. Persistent Graves' disease patients in the clinical cohort had taken antithyroid drugs for approximately 9.5 years on average. The study was conducted in China and was registered as a clinical trial. A total of about 33 samples were covered by TCR sequencing, comprising roughly 13 persistent and about 20 newly diagnosed Graves' disease patients. Findings and caveats that apply to the study as a whole: The authors noted that the small sample size was a limitation that may lower accuracy. A larger number of public clonotypes was shared among persistent patients (around 2,500) than among newly diagnosed patients (around 970). The study examined only peripheral blood because the primary lesion, thyroid tissue, could not be accessed. TRBV28, TRBJ1-2 and TRBJ2-5 were preferentially used in persistent disease, while TRBV20-1 and TRBJ2-1 were favored in newly diagnosed disease. Sequencing and analysis were restricted to the TCR beta chain. Persistent Graves' disease patients showed lower TCR Shannon entropy and fewer highly expanded clones than newly diagnosed patients, suggesting clonal expansion.

This specimen's time point label, per the study, means: persistent/refractory GD, antithyroid drugs over 5 years with positive TRAb. RNA was extracted from PBMCs in TRIzol for both TCR sequencing and RNA sequencing. Graves' disease was diagnosed according to American Thyroid Association guidelines. Recruitment of patients was carried out at an endocrinology department in Xi'an, China. From each patient, 7.5 to 10 milliliters of peripheral blood was collected into an EDTA anticoagulant tube. Ficoll Paque Plus density gradient separation was used to isolate PBMCs, and no further T cell sorting was done. An Agilent 2100 Bioanalyzer and agarose gel were used to check RNA quality, and a NanoDrop 2000 was used to measure RNA concentration. A few counts support this clonotype. Its cognate antigen has yet to be identified. No base quality information exists; no much larger clone differs at one position. The library came from multiplex PCR. TCRdb shows the sequencer as Illumina HiSeq 4000. TCR beta libraries were built with iRepertoire HTBI primers and Arm-PCR amplification of CDR3 regions. Before sequencing, the PCR products went through gel purification. Regarding the original processing steps: Gene usage analysis of CDR3 amino acid clonotypes used the roughly 62 TRBV and 14 TRBJ segments found across samples. Filtered high-quality paired reads were merged into contigs using COPE and FqMerger. BLAST was used to align contigs to the IMGT TRBV, TRBD and TRBJ reference genes, and CDR3 was defined following IMGT. Highly expanded clones were defined as clonotypes with a frequency above 0.1%. Shannon entropy was used to measure repertoire diversity, and the Gini coefficient was used to measure V-J evenness. A clonotype found in more than one individual was treated as public. TCRdb passed the public sequencing reads through fastp at Q25 and MiXCR, retaining productive beta sequences. Here each entry gathers all rows of one CDR3 protein and keeps the most common genes and DNA. These V and J calls derive from TCRdb rather than the authors' analysis. The sample data list 360,000 or so distinct CDR3 sequences, and roughly 25% of these were observed just once. The ten biggest clones cover 25% to 30% of the sample.

CDR1 and CDR2, per the germline V gene (reference sequence), are PRHDT and FYEKMQ. Trimming costs V 4 bases and J 6 bases, and their ends lie 12 bases apart. From its cysteine to its phenylalanine, the CDR3 spans 13 amino acids. Just CDR3 DNA is preserved here, 39 bases in frame from base 1. The chain was built from TRBV13 and TRBJ1-2, with the identity of the D gene unclear. Sequenced here: peripheral blood mononuclear cells (PBMCs), sampled when the disease was refractory, from a patient treated with antithyroid drugs. The clonotype comes from a woman in her thirties or forties with Graves disease. Donor details come from another sample of the same person, matched by shared clones. For the CDR3, the sequence is CASSSDPTDGYTF. The nucleotide sequence is TGTGCCAGCAGCTCGGACCCGACGGATGGCTACACCTTC.